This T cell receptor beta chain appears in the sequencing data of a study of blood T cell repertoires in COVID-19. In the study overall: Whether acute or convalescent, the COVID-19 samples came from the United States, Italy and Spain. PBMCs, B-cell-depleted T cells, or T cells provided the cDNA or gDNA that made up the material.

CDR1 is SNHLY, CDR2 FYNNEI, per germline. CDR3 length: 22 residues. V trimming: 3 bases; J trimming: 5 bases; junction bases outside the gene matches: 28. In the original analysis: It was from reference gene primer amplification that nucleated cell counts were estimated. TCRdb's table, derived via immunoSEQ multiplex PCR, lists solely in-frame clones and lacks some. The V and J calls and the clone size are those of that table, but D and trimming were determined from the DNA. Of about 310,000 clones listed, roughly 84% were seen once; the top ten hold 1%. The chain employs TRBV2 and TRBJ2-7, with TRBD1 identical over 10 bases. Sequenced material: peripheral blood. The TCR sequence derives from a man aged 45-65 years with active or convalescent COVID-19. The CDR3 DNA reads TGTGCCAGCAGTGAGAGGCTTGGGGATTCCAGGGACAGGGGTCCAAAGCTCCACGAGCAGTACTTC. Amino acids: CASSERLGDSRDRGPKLHEQYF.